What follows are 27 T cell receptor beta chains derived from one specimen sequenced in a study of blood T cell repertoires in COVID-19. Profiled with immunoSEQ multiplex PCR; TCRdb holds only in-frame clones, not every one. The sample records tens of thousands of clones, over 80% being singletons. Sequences were obtained from peripheral blood. The receptor source for this set is a human donor in a cohort sampled during active COVID-19.

The CDR3, as DNA: TGTGCCATCAGCTCGGACAGACCCTACGAGCAGTACTTC. Translated, it gives CAISSDRPYEQYF. The chain joins TRBV10-3 to TRBJ2-7, with D maybe TRBD1 (6 bases). With 6 bases removed from V and 2 bases from J, the gap between germline ends came to 11 bases. Germline loops: CDR1 ENHRY, CDR2 SYGVKD. CDR3 length: 13 residues.

V usage is TRBV20-1 and J usage is TRBJ2-7; tentative D call: TRBD2 (5 bases). This CDR3 region has 14 residues. V was shortened by 3 bases and J by 4 bases, with 16 bases between the two germline ends. The germline V gene has CDR1 DFQATT and CDR2 SNEGSKA (reference sequence). The CDR3 sequence is CSASSGRAVYEQYF. DNA of the CDR3: TGCAGTGCTAGTAGTGGCCGAGCGGTTTACGAGCAGTACTTC.

The J gene is TRBJ1-4, the V gene TRBV7-2; 8 bases fit TRBD1. The germline CDR1 and CDR2 sequences are SGHTA and FQGNSA. Trimming removed 3 bases from V and 8 bases from J; junction bases left unmatched: 5. The CDR3 length is 14 residues. CDR3: CASSLTGAGEKLFF. CDR3 sequence (DNA): TGTGCCAGCAGCTTGACAGGGGCCGGCGAAAAACTGTTTTTT.

J is TRBJ1-5 and V is TRBV28; D unclear. The V end was cut by 2 bases, the J end by 8 bases, with 13 bases between. This CDR3 spans 14 amino acids. Germline V gene data show CDR1 as MDHEN and CDR2 as SYDVKM. Here the CDR3 DNA reads TGTGCCAGCAGTTTAAGCGCAGTTAGGAAGCCCCAGCATTTT. This gives the protein CASSLSAVRKPQHF.

V is TRBV7-2 and J is TRBJ1-1, with no clear D. This CDR3 has 14 residues. Germline values: CDR1 SGHTA, CDR2 FQGNSA. The germline V and J ends were trimmed by 1 base and 1 base, with 7 bases remaining between them. CDR3 region: CASSLGAGNTEAFF. Written as DNA, the CDR3 is TGTGCCAGCAGCTTAGGGGCAGGGAACACTGAAGCTTTCTTT. The full variable domain, with the rest looked up from reference TRBV7-2 and TRBJ1-1, is GAGVSQSPSNKVTEKGKDVELRCDPISGHTALYWYRQSLGQGLEFLIYFQGNSAPDKSGLPSDRFSAERTGGSVSTLTIQRTQQEDSAVYLCASSLGAGNTEAFFGQGTRLTVV.

The rearrangement uses TRBV5-4 and TRBJ2-7; TRBD1 aligns across 9 bases. Trimming at V came to 5 bases and at J to 1 base, leaving 10 bases not matched to a gene. The CDR3 length is 16 residues. Germline CDR1 reads SGHNT; CDR2 reads YYREEE (reference sequence). CDR3 coding DNA: TGTGCCAGCAGTCGACAGGGGGTTTACTCTTCCTACGAGCAGTACTTC. It encodes CASSRQGVYSSYEQYF. The entire variable domain, with the rest obtained from reference TRBV5-4 and TRBJ2-7, is as follows: ETGVTQSPTHLIKTRGQQVTLRCSSQSGHNTVSWYQQALGQGPQFIFQYYREEENGRGNFPPRFSGLQFPNYSSELNVNALELDDSALYLCASSRQGVYSSYEQYFGPGTRLTVT.

The chain employs TRBV6-5 and TRBJ2-2, with 8 bases that match TRBD1. Germline V lookup: CDR1 MNHEY, CDR2 SVGAGI. Losses at the gene ends were 2 bases for V and 3 bases for J; bases not matched to a gene: 2. This CDR3 has 15 residues. The CDR3 DNA reads TGTGCCAGCAGTTACGACAGGGGCGACACCGGGGAGCTGTTTTTT. This translates into CASSYDRGDTGELFF.

V gene TRBV10-2 combines with J gene TRBJ2-7, with D possibly TRBD1 on 5 matching bases. The germline CDR1 and CDR2 sequences are WSHSY and SAAADI. Trimming shortened V by 0 bases and J by 6 bases, and 15 bases separated the two germline ends. The CDR3 has 15 residues. The CDR3 DNA follows: TGCGCCAGCAGTGAGTCGATGTGGGGCAACGCCGAGCAGTACTTC. Its protein is CASSESMWGNAEQYF.

The chain has TRBV28 and TRBJ2-6, with a tentative D call TRBD1 (6 bases). CDR3 size: 19 residues. Germline V gives CDR1 MDHEN, CDR2 SYDVKM. Trimming cost V 5 bases and J 0 bases, with 20 bases left between them. This CDR3 reads CASSQLRGRGISGANVLTF. The CDR3 region has the DNA TGTGCCAGCAGTCAACTCCGGGGAAGGGGGATCTCTGGGGCCAACGTCCTGACTTTC.

V usage is TRBV6-1 and J usage is TRBJ1-6, with D tentatively TRBD1 (6 bases). V was shortened by 1 base and J by 6 bases, with 10 bases between the two germline ends. The CDR3 is 15 amino acids. Germline V gene lookup returns CDR1 MNHNS and CDR2 SASEGT. The CDR3 nucleotides read TGTGCCAGCAGTGAAGTACGGGGGGCTAATTCACCCCTCCACTTT. This gives the protein CASSEVRGANSPLHF.

The chain is built from TRBV6-1 and TRBJ2-7; 7 nucleotides match TRBD1. Germline trimming cut 1 base from V and 3 bases from J; bases unmatched to any gene: 6. Germline CDR1 MNHNS, CDR2 SASEGT. The CDR3 sequence is 15 residues long. The CDR3 DNA is TGTGCCAGCAGTGAAGGGGACAGTTCCGTCTACGAGCAGTACTTC. This gives the protein CASSEGDSSVYEQYF.

This clone was detected a few times. The chain couples TRBV19 to TRBJ2-2, with D tentatively TRBD1 (6 bases). Germline V gives CDR1 LNHDA, CDR2 SQIVND (reference sequence). The CDR3 covers 15 residues. Trimming shortened V by 7 bases and J by 2 bases, and 14 bases separated the two germline ends. The CDR3 bases are TGTGCCAGTACTGAACCGGGACACAACACCGGGGAGCTGTTTTTT. Its translation is CASTEPGHNTGELFF.

The chain links TRBV16 to TRBJ2-7, with TRBD1 matching over 7 bases. CDR1 and CDR2 (germline): KGHSY, FQNENV. V lost 5 bases, J lost 3 bases, and 10 bases stayed unmatched. The CDR3 has 15 residues. CDR3 loop: CASSKLSPGGYEQYF. CDR3 nucleotides: TGTGCCAGCAGCAAGCTATCCCCAGGGGGCTACGAGCAGTACTTC.

The chain employs TRBV4-2 and TRBJ1-5, with 7 bases identical to TRBD1. With V trimmed by 4 bases and J by 0 bases, 3 bases remained unmatched. This CDR3 has 15 amino acids. Germline loops: CDR1 LGHNA, CDR2 YNFKEQ. The CDR3 coding sequence is TGTGCCAGCAGCCCCGGGACAGCTAGCAATCAGCCCCAGCATTTT. Encoded protein: CASSPGTASNQPQHF.

This chain links TRBV5-1 with TRBJ2-1; possibly TRBD1 for D (6 bases). In germline, CDR1 is SGHRS, CDR2 YFSETQ. This CDR3 is built from 15 residues. Trimming took 4 bases from V and 3 from J, leaving 14 bases between them. CDR3 amino acids: CASSVQGGFYNEQFF. The DNA of the CDR3 is TGCGCCAGCAGCGTACAAGGGGGATTCTACAATGAGCAGTTCTTC.

The chain combines TRBV4-3 with TRBJ1-2, with a weak D call TRBD1 (6 bases). The CDR3 has 15 residues. CDR1 is LGHNA, CDR2 YSLEER, per germline. Trimming took off 2 bases at V and 2 bases at J, with 12 bases between the two ends. The CDR3 region is CASSQQGQGNYGYTF. As DNA, the CDR3 is TGCGCCAGCAGCCAACAGGGGCAGGGGAACTATGGCTACACCTTC.

This chain uses TRBV20-1 with TRBJ2-1, with 8 bases identical to TRBD2. Per germline, CDR1 DFQATT and CDR2 SNEGSKA (reference sequence). V lost 3 bases and J lost 3; bases outside the gene matches: 4. The CDR3 runs 14 residues. Written as DNA, the CDR3 is TGCAGTGCTAGTGTTCTAGCGGGCTACAATGAGCAGTTCTTC. Encoded protein: CSASVLAGYNEQFF.

The rearrangement joins TRBV11-3 to TRBJ2-1; 9 bases agree with TRBD2. The germline CDR1 and CDR2 sequences are SGHNT and YENEEA. The V and J ends lost 5 bases and 8 bases, in that order; junction bases with no gene match: 7. This CDR3 has 14 amino acids. The CDR3 loop reads CASSGGGARDEQFF. In DNA, the CDR3 is TGTGCCAGCAGCGGCGGGGGGGCCCGGGATGAGCAGTTCTTC.

This clone appeared a few times. As DNA, the CDR3 is TGTGCCAGCAGCTACGGACAGGGAGGATACGAGCAGTACTTC. It codes for CASSYGQGGYEQYF. This chain connects TRBV7-2 to TRBJ2-7; 8 nucleotides line up with TRBD1. Germline trimming cut 4 bases from V and 4 bases from J; bases unmatched to any gene: 6. The CDR3 sequence is 14 residues long. Germline loops: CDR1 SGHTA, CDR2 FQGNSA.

This chain links TRBV28 with TRBJ1-6, with 9 bases fitting TRBD1. The CDR3 covers 15 residues. J gave up 5 bases and V 3 bases, and 2 bases lay outside the gene matches. Germline lookup yields CDR1 MDHEN and CDR2 SYDVKM. The CDR3, as DNA: TGTGCCAGCAGTTTGGACAGGGGTAATAATTCACCCCTCCACTTT. Translating gives CASSLDRGNNSPLHF.

The J gene is TRBJ2-5, the V gene TRBV24-1, with TRBD1 identical over 9 bases. Trimming removed 4 bases from V and 5 bases from J; junction bases left unmatched: 19. CDR3 length: 19 amino acids. Germline assignment: CDR1 KGHDR and CDR2 SFDVKD. CDR3 in DNA: TGTGCCACCAGTGACATGGGCGGGACAGGGCACAGGATGGGGGAGACCCAGTACTTC. Its protein is CATSDMGGTGHRMGETQYF.

V is TRBV5-1 and J is TRBJ2-1; maybe TRBD2 (6 bases). V lost 0 bases, J lost 9 bases, and 22 bases lay in between. The CDR3 totals 17 residues. Germline CDR1 and CDR2: SGHRS and YFSETQ. For the CDR3, the DNA is TGCGCCAGCAGCTTGGCAGGGAGAAGTCAAGGAGGGATTGAGCAGTTCTTC. It translates to CASSLAGRSQGGIEQFF. Supplemented by reference TRBV5-1 and TRBJ2-1, the full variable domain reads KAGVTQTPRYLIKTRGQQVTLSCSPISGHRSVSWYQQTPGQGLQFLFEYFSETQRNKGNFPGRFSGRQFSNSRSEMNVSTLELGDSALYLCASSLAGRSQGGIEQFFGPGTRLTVL.

This clone was observed a handful of times. The chain links TRBV12-3 or TRBV12-4 to TRBJ2-1; perhaps TRBD2 as D (5 bases). Deletions cut 6 bases from V and 5 bases from J, with 11 bases between. The CDR3 runs 13 residues. The CDR3 spells CASSYGLHNEQFF. The CDR3 bases are TGTGCCAGCAGCTATGGACTCCACAATGAGCAGTTCTTC.

The CDR3 DNA sequence: TGCGCCAGCAGCCAAGATCTTTTCTCTGGAAACACCATATATTTT. Translation gives CASSQDLFSGNTIYF. The gene calls are TRBV4-3 and TRBJ1-3; no clear D. Per germline, CDR1 LGHNA and CDR2 YSLEER. V lost 0 bases, J lost 0 bases, and 6 bases lay in between. This CDR3 has 15 amino acids.

The chain is built from TRBV24-1 and TRBJ2-3; 8 bases align to TRBD1. The length of the CDR3 is 15 residues. The V and J ends lost 1 base and 4 bases, in that order; junction bases with no gene match: 3. Germline CDR1 and CDR2: KGHDR and SFDVKD. CDR3 sequence: CATSDFRQGSDTQYF. The DNA for the CDR3 is TGTGCCACCAGTGATTTTCGACAGGGGTCAGATACGCAGTATTTT.

V and J are TRBV6-6 and TRBJ1-3; D might be TRBD1 (5 bases). This CDR3 has 16 amino acids. V lost 5 bases and J lost 0, with 14 bases in between. The germline V gene has CDR1 MNHNY and CDR2 SVGAGI (reference sequence). The CDR3 sequence: CASSPGGGSSGNTIYF. CDR3 nucleotide sequence: TGTGCCAGCAGTCCCGGGGGAGGGAGCTCTGGAAACACCATATATTTT.

In nucleotides, the CDR3 is TGTGCCAGCAGTCGGCTAGCGGGGTACGAGCAGTACTTC. Its protein product is CASSRLAGYEQYF. The V call is TRBV25-1, the J call TRBJ2-7, with 9 bases lining up with TRBD2. Unmatched junction bases numbered 3, after V lost 5 bases and J lost 4 bases. The CDR3 has 13 amino acids. The germline gives CDR1 MGHDK, CDR2 SYGVNS.